A single sample gave rise to the 27 T cell receptor beta chains below, sequenced in a study of cytomegalovirus exposure and HLA in healthy donors. Vbeta (60) and Jbeta (13) primers were used in the PCR. The table came from immunoSEQ multiplex PCR; TCRdb's copy has only in-frame clones and leaves some out. The table has 140,000 to 150,000 clones, 60% to 80% seen once. The source material was PBMCs. The receptors were sampled from a woman aged 25 to 45 in good health and CMV-seronegative.

The chain is built from TRBV5-1 and TRBJ2-5, with a weak D call TRBD1 (6 bases). The CDR3 runs to 15 residues. V lost 5 bases and J 4 bases, leaving 18 bases between the germline ends. CDR1 and CDR2 from the germline V gene are SGHRS and YFSETQ. The CDR3 loop reads CASSRGSVVSETQYF. The CDR3 nucleotides read TGCGCCAGCAGTAGGGGGAGCGTAGTATCAGAGACCCAGTACTTC.

The CDR3: CASSLATANGYTF. CDR3 sequence (DNA): TGTGCCAGCAGCTTAGCCACCGCTAATGGCTACACCTTC. The chain recombines TRBV7-2 with TRBJ1-2; no clear D gene. V gave up 0 bases and J gave up 6 bases, with 8 bases separating them. This CDR3 region has 13 residues. From germline, CDR1 is SGHTA and CDR2 FQGNSA. The full variable domain, its missing parts supplied by reference TRBV7-2 and TRBJ1-2, is GAGVSQSPSNKVTEKGKDVELRCDPISGHTALYWYRQSLGQGLEFLIYFQGNSAPDKSGLPSDRFSAERTGGSVSTLTIQRTQQEDSAVYLCASSLATANGYTFGSGTRLTVV.

The chain recombines TRBV6-1 with TRBJ2-1; 8 bases are a match to TRBD2. The J segment lost 3 bases and the V segment lost 6 bases, leaving 4 bases of the junction unmatched. The CDR3 is made up of 14 amino acids. Germline CDR1 reads MNHNS; CDR2 reads SASEGT. The chain's CDR3 is CASSVAGYYNEQFF. CDR3 bases: TGTGCCAGCAGCGTAGCGGGGTACTACAATGAGCAGTTCTTC.

This sequence joins TRBV25-1 and TRBJ2-7; no clear D gene. The V gene's germline CDR1 is MGHDK and CDR2 SYGVNS. Trimming took 5 bases from V and 3 from J, leaving 11 bases between them. The CDR3 is 13 residues long. The CDR3 loop is CASSRQVSYEQYF. CDR3 DNA: TGTGCCAGCAGTAGGCAGGTCAGCTACGAGCAGTACTTC.

In its sample, this clone was seen a few times. The DNA of the CDR3 is TGCGCCAGCAGCTTGGGGGCCCTTGCTAACTATGGCTACACCTTC. As protein: CASSLGALANYGYTF. The chain uses TRBV5-1 and TRBJ1-2; unclear D gene. Germline values: CDR1 SGHRS, CDR2 YFSETQ. This CDR3 comprises 15 residues. Trimming cost V 0 bases and J 0 bases, with 9 bases left between them.

The rearrangement links TRBV15 to TRBJ2-7, with TRBD1 matching over 7 bases. CDR3 length equals 16 residues. The V segment lost 0 bases and the J segment 4 bases; nucleotides outside the gene matches: 9. Per the germline V gene, CDR1 is LNHNV and CDR2 is YYDKDF (reference sequence). The CDR3 protein is CATSRDRGQLEYEQYF. The CDR3 DNA is TGTGCCACCAGCAGAGATAGGGGACAGTTAGAATACGAGCAGTACTTC.

The chain joins TRBV11-2 to TRBJ1-1; D is possibly TRBD1 (6 bases). Germline loops: CDR1 SGHAT, CDR2 FQNNGV. The CDR3 extends over 14 amino acids. Trimming removed 1 base at V and 9 bases at J, with 15 bases between. CDR3 in DNA: TGTGCCAGCAGCTTAGGGGGGGGCGCATTCCAAGCTTTCTTT. It codes for CASSLGGGAFQAFF.

The chain joins TRBV5-5 to TRBJ1-1; D is ambiguous. The ends were cut back, 3 bases at V and 1 base at J, with 7 bases in the middle. CDR3 length: 13 residues. Per the germline V gene, CDR1 is SGHKS and CDR2 is YYEKEE (reference sequence). CDR3 nucleotides: TGTGCCAGCAGCTCCTCCGGGAACACTGAAGCTTTCTTT. Encoded protein: CASSSSGNTEAFF.

The genes are TRBV19 and TRBJ2-7, with TRBD1 matching over 10 bases. Germline trimming cut 5 bases from V and 3 bases from J; bases unmatched to any gene: 7. Looked up from germline, CDR1 is LNHDA and CDR2 is SQIVND (reference sequence). This CDR3 contains 15 residues. The CDR3, as DNA: TGTGCCAGTAGTCCCCCGGACAGGGGGTTCTACGAGCAGTACTTC. This translates into CASSPPDRGFYEQYF.

The V gene is TRBV7-9, the J gene TRBJ1-1; 11 bases are shared with TRBD1. V shed 5 bases and J 5 bases; nucleotides not matched to a gene: 4. Germline CDR1 is SEHNR and CDR2 is FQNEAQ (reference sequence). The CDR3 runs 14 residues. The CDR3 DNA follows: TGTGCCAGCAGCATTGGACAGGGGGCGACTGAAGCTTTCTTT. This encodes CASSIGQGATEAFF. Full variable domain (outside the CDR3, taken from reference TRBV7-9 and TRBJ1-1): DTGVSQNPRHKITKRGQNVTFRCDPISEHNRLYWYRQTLGQGPEFLTYFQNEAQLEKSRLLSDRFSAERPKGSFSTLEIQRTEQGDSAMYLCASSIGQGATEAFFGQGTRLTVV.

The chain is built from TRBV9 and TRBJ2-7, with a possible D match to TRBD1 (6 bases). The CDR3 length is 15 residues. Trimming cost V 0 bases and J 3 bases, with 13 bases left between them. Germline lookup yields CDR1 SGDLS and CDR2 YYNGEE. This CDR3 is CASSVAGQGNYEQYF. CDR3 in DNA: TGTGCCAGCAGCGTAGCCGGCCAGGGGAACTACGAGCAGTACTTC.

This clone was detected only a few times. This rearrangement joins TRBV12-5 to TRBJ1-2; 7 bases agree with TRBD1. The CDR3 has 13 amino acids. After removal of 3 bases from V and 4 bases from J, the junction contained 2 bases not matched to a gene. CDR1 is LGHNT, CDR2 FRNRAP, per germline. Written as DNA, the CDR3 is TGTGCTAGTGGTTTTTCAGGGGGCTATGGCTACACCTTC. Residues: CASGFSGGYGYTF.

The table lists this clone with a count of one. The rearrangement links TRBV12-5 to TRBJ1-5; D gene uncertain. Germline CDR1 reads LGHNT; CDR2 reads FRNRAP. Trimming left V 4 bases short and J 4 bases short, with 17 bases between. The CDR3 extends over 16 amino acids. The CDR3 region is CASGYTHTPRNQPQHF. CDR3 DNA sequence: TGTGCTAGTGGTTACACCCATACCCCCAGGAATCAGCCCCAGCATTTT.

The rearrangement uses TRBV6-1 and TRBJ2-3; 11 bases map to TRBD2. After removal of 5 bases from V and 6 bases from J, the junction contained 7 bases not matched to a gene. Per the germline V gene, CDR1 is MNHNS and CDR2 is SASEGT. The CDR3 loop spans 15 amino acids. The DNA for the CDR3 is TGTGCCAGCAGTCCCTCTAGCGGGGGGAGGGATACGCAGTATTTT. As protein: CASSPSSGGRDTQYF.

J is TRBJ2-1 and V is TRBV19; TRBD1 aligns across 10 bases. V shed 6 bases and J 7 bases; nucleotides not matched to a gene: 12. CDR1 is LNHDA, CDR2 SQIVND, per germline (reference sequence). The CDR3 contains 16 residues. CDR3 sequence (DNA): TGTGCCAGTAGAACCTCCGGGACAGGGGCTGGAAATGAGCAGTTCTTC. Amino acids: CASRTSGTGAGNEQFF.

V gene TRBV6-5 combines with J gene TRBJ1-5, with D possibly being TRBD1 (5 bases). The V end lost 8 bases, the J end lost 0 bases, and 11 bases lay between the germline ends. Germline CDR1 and CDR2: MNHEY and SVGAGI. The CDR3 is made up of 14 amino acids. The chain's CDR3 is CASRQLLSNQPQHF. The CDR3 nucleotides read TGTGCCAGCCGACAGTTACTTAGCAATCAGCCCCAGCATTTT.

The chain links TRBV5-1 to TRBJ1-1; D perhaps matches TRBD1 (6 bases). CDR3 size: 18 residues. Germline-derived CDR1 and CDR2 are SGHRS and YFSETQ. Deletions cut 0 bases from V and 0 bases from J, with 18 bases between. As DNA, the CDR3 is TGCGCCAGCAGCTTGGTGCGGGGGGACATAGGCGTGAACACTGAAGCTTTCTTT. This sequence encodes CASSLVRGDIGVNTEAFF.

The gene calls are TRBV28 and TRBJ1-2, with D maybe TRBD1 (5 bases). CDR1 MDHEN and CDR2 SYDVKM come from the germline V gene. The V gene lost 6 bases and the J gene lost 7 bases, with 12 bases spanning the gap. The CDR3 extends over 12 amino acids. CDR3 DNA sequence: TGTGCCAGCAGAGGCCCTAGGGGTGGCTACACCTTC. It translates to CASRGPRGGYTF.

This rearrangement joins TRBV6-5 to TRBJ2-7; 8 nucleotides agree with TRBD1. Unmatched junction bases numbered 8, after V lost 0 bases and J lost 4 bases. CDR1 and CDR2 from the germline V gene are MNHEY and SVGAGI. CDR3 length equals 16 residues. CDR3 nucleotides: TGTGCCAGCAGTTACTCAAAAACAGGGGGGCGGTACGAGCAGTACTTC. Protein product: CASSYSKTGGRYEQYF.

The V gene is TRBV5-4, the J gene TRBJ1-2, with a tentative D call TRBD1 (5 bases). CDR1 is SGHNT, CDR2 YYREEE, per germline (reference sequence). There are 14 residues in the CDR3. Trimming cost V 4 bases and J 5 bases, with 15 bases left between them. As DNA, the CDR3 is TGTGCCAGCAGCAGGCCCAGGGATGGGTATGGCTACACCTTC. Protein product: CASSRPRDGYGYTF.

V usage is TRBV18 and J usage is TRBJ2-3, with 9 bases identical to TRBD2. Germline assignment: CDR1 KGHSH and CDR2 LQKENI. J was trimmed by 3 bases and V by 8 bases; bases with no gene match: 12. This CDR3 contains 16 residues. CDR3: CASTTPAGGGTDTQYF. The CDR3 DNA reads as TGTGCCAGCACCACACCAGCGGGGGGCGGGACAGATACGCAGTATTTT. The complete variable domain, with remaining parts taken from reference TRBV18 and TRBJ2-3, reads NAGVMQNPRHLVRRRGQEARLRCSPMKGHSHVYWYRQLPEEGLKFMVYLQKENIIDESGMPKERFSAEFPKEGPSILRIQQVVRGDSAAYFCASTTPAGGGTDTQYFGPGTRLTVL.

The genes are TRBV5-1 and TRBJ2-1, with 8 bases lining up with TRBD1. Unmatched junction bases numbered 5, after V lost 6 bases and J lost 0 bases. Germline-derived CDR1 and CDR2 are SGHRS and YFSETQ. This CDR3 is built from 15 residues. CDR3 sequence reads: CASIPTGGSYNEQFF. The CDR3 DNA sequence: TGCGCCAGCATCCCCACAGGGGGCTCCTACAATGAGCAGTTCTTC.

V and J are TRBV5-1 and TRBJ1-1; the D is unclear. CDR1 SGHRS and CDR2 YFSETQ come from the germline V gene. This CDR3 is built from 16 residues. V was clipped by 0 bases and J by 0 bases, with 12 bases between them. DNA for the CDR3: TGCGCCAGCAGCTTGGATACCCGGGGTCTGAACACTGAAGCTTTCTTT. Protein: CASSLDTRGLNTEAFF.

The chain joins TRBV6-4 to TRBJ1-2, with a tentative D call TRBD1 (5 bases). Trimming stripped 0 bases from V and 7 bases from J, with 12 bases between. Germline V gives CDR1 MRHNA, CDR2 SNTAGT. The CDR3 is 14 residues long. In DNA, the CDR3 is TGTGCCAGCAGTGACTCTGCAGGGCGTCTTGGCTACACCTTC. The encoded protein is CASSDSAGRLGYTF.

CDR3 in DNA: TGTGCCAGCTCACTCGGGGGGACAGGGTCGGCTACGCAGTATTTT. Its protein is CASSLGGTGSATQYF. V usage is TRBV18 and J usage is TRBJ2-3; 9 positions agree with TRBD1. The germline V gene encodes CDR1 KGHSH and CDR2 LQKENI. V trimming: 4 bases; J trimming: 8 bases; junction bases outside the gene matches: 10. The length of the CDR3 is 15 residues.

This clone was counted only a few times. The rearrangement joins TRBV11-3 to TRBJ1-1; D is perhaps TRBD1 (5 bases). The V gene's germline CDR1 is SGHNT and CDR2 YENEEA. CDR3 length equals 13 residues. V was shortened by 2 bases and J by 4 bases, with 8 bases between the two germline ends. CDR3 nucleotide sequence: TGTGCCAGCAGCTTAAGCAGGGTCACTGAAGCTTTCTTT. This encodes CASSLSRVTEAFF.

The chain couples TRBV7-6 to TRBJ2-7; 7 positions match TRBD1. In germline, CDR1 is SGHVS, CDR2 FNYEAQ. V lost 5 bases and J lost 5; bases outside the gene matches: 9. The CDR3 has 14 amino acids. The CDR3 loop is CASSRSLGQHEQYF. The DNA of the CDR3 is TGTGCCAGCAGCCGGTCGCTGGGACAGCACGAGCAGTACTTC.